These 21 T cell receptor beta chains share one sample of origin, sequenced in a study of CD8 T cells in Susac syndrome. It was with random hexamers that roughly 0.45 to 1 ug RNA was reverse transcribed. TCRdb fed the immunoSEQ multiplex PCR reads into MiXCR, producing one record per CDR3 protein. This sample has approximately 160,000 distinct CDR3 sequences, with about 96% found just once. Sequenced: CD4+ T cells from PBMCs. These receptor sequences come from a human donor with Susac syndrome.

The chain recombines TRBV30 with TRBJ1-2; D may be TRBD1 (5 bases). There are 13 residues in the CDR3. Germline assignment: CDR1 GTSNPN and CDR2 SVGIG (reference sequence). Trimming removed 1 base from V and 4 bases from J, with 10 bases in between. The CDR3 nucleotides are TGTGCCTGGAGTGGGCAGGGTTTCTATGGCTACACCTTC. Translated, it gives CAWSGQGFYGYTF. Using reference TRBV30 and TRBJ1-2 for the parts outside the CDR3, the full variable domain is SQTIHQWPATLVQPVGSPLSLECTVEGTSNPNLYWYRQAAGRGLQLLFYSVGIGQISSEVPQNLSASRPQDRQFILSSKKLLLSDSGFYLCAWSGQGFYGYTFGSGTRLTVV.

The V gene is TRBV6-6, the J gene TRBJ1-1; 8 bases match TRBD1. V shed 6 bases, J shed 10 bases, and the junction held 13 bases outside the gene matches. The CDR3 has 14 amino acids. Germline CDR1 MNHNY, CDR2 SVGAGI (reference sequence). The CDR3 nucleotides read TGTGCCAGCAGAGTCGCTGACAGGGGAGGCAGAGCTTTCTTT. This codes for CASRVADRGGRAFF.

This clonotype was counted once. V and J are TRBV28 and TRBJ2-3; TRBD2 aligns across 11 bases. In germline, CDR1 is MDHEN, CDR2 SYDVKM. The J segment lost 2 bases and the V segment lost 6 bases, leaving 4 bases of the junction unmatched. The CDR3 is made up of 15 amino acids. CDR3 nucleotide sequence: TGTGCCAGCAGCCAGACTAGCGGGGCCACAGATACGCAGTATTTT. It yields the protein CASSQTSGATDTQYF.

The CDR3 sequence: CASSFPRDYGELFF. The CDR3 DNA reads as TGTGCCAGCAGCTTCCCTCGGGACTACGGGGAGCTGTTTTTT. The rearrangement uses TRBV11-2 and TRBJ2-2; 7 bases map to TRBD2. V dropped 3 bases and J dropped 7; count of bases not matched to a gene: 5. From germline, CDR1 is SGHAT and CDR2 FQNNGV. This CDR3 spans 14 amino acids.

This chain connects TRBV4-3 to TRBJ1-1; D perhaps matches TRBD1 (6 bases). The CDR3 is 14 amino acids. CDR1 and CDR2 (germline): LGHNA, YSLEER. The germline V and J ends were trimmed by 1 base and 8 bases, with 14 bases remaining between them. The CDR3 sequence: CASSQGHRDGEAFF. CDR3 DNA sequence: TGCGCCAGCAGCCAAGGCCACAGGGACGGCGAAGCTTTCTTT.

The V call is TRBV4-2, the J call TRBJ2-6, with 11 bases aligning to TRBD1. Germline values: CDR1 LGHNA, CDR2 YNFKEQ. The CDR3 contains 18 residues. V was pared by 0 bases and J by 2 bases, with 3 bases of the junction left unmatched. CDR3 nucleotides: TGTGCCAGCAGCCAAGAGTGGACAGGGGGCGCTGGGGCCAACGTCCTGACTTTC. It specifies CASSQEWTGGAGANVLTF.

This clonotype is a singleton in its sample. The genes are TRBV28 and TRBJ1-2; unclear D gene. Germline-derived CDR1 and CDR2 are MDHEN and SYDVKM. Trimming took off 3 bases at V and 4 bases at J, with 9 bases between the two ends. This CDR3 is 13 amino acids long. The CDR3 DNA follows: TGTGCCAGCAGTTTGGGGTTACTCTATGGCTACACCTTC. Translated, it gives CASSLGLLYGYTF.

The gene calls are TRBV29-1 and TRBJ2-5; D gene uncertain. Trimming cost V 6 bases and J 2 bases, with 13 bases left between them. This CDR3 has 13 amino acids. The germline gives CDR1 SQVTM, CDR2 ANQGSEA. Here the CDR3 reads CSVQPRLQETQYF. The CDR3 DNA sequence: TGCAGCGTCCAACCTCGACTGCAAGAGACCCAGTACTTC.

V usage is TRBV28 and J usage is TRBJ2-3; D tentatively fits TRBD1 or TRBD2 (5 bases each). In germline, CDR1 is MDHEN, CDR2 SYDVKM. The CDR3 runs 15 residues. The V end lost 6 bases, the J end lost 8 bases, and 21 bases lay between the germline ends. CDR3 sequence (DNA): TGTGCCAGCAGCCTTCGGGGCGCATCGAGTACTACGCAGTATTTT. Its protein product is CASSLRGASSTTQYF.

The J gene is TRBJ2-7, the V gene TRBV5-1, with no clear D. Germline V gene data show CDR1 as SGHRS and CDR2 as YFSETQ. Trimming stripped 2 bases from V and 4 bases from J, with 16 bases between. This CDR3 comprises 15 residues. The CDR3 is CASSFPGRRIYEQYV. DNA for the CDR3: TGCGCCAGCAGCTTTCCGGGCCGACGGATATACGAGCAGTACGTC.

The CDR3 protein is CASSFGSGLDTDTQYF. The CDR3 DNA reads as TGTGCCAGCAGCTTTGGCTCCGGATTGGACACAGATACGCAGTATTTT. The chain employs TRBV7-9 and TRBJ2-3; D unclear. The V end lost 3 bases, the J end lost 2 bases, and 15 bases lay between the germline ends. Germline V CDR1 and CDR2: SEHNR, FQNEAQ (reference sequence). This CDR3 spans 16 amino acids.

This chain links TRBV20-1 with TRBJ2-4; 7 nucleotides line up with TRBD1. Losses at the gene ends were 5 bases for V and 5 bases for J; bases not matched to a gene: 9. The length of the CDR3 is 14 residues. Germline CDR1 reads DFQATT; CDR2 reads SNEGSKA (reference sequence). CDR3 residues: CSAVTGSFENIQYF. The CDR3 DNA reads TGCAGTGCTGTGACAGGGTCGTTTGAAAACATTCAGTACTTC.

The J gene is TRBJ1-1, the V gene TRBV29-1, with D tentatively TRBD1 (5 bases). Germline loops: CDR1 SQVTM, CDR2 ANQGSEA. The V end lost 2 bases, the J end lost 10 bases, and 14 bases lay between the germline ends. The CDR3 runs 12 residues. The DNA for the CDR3 is TGCAGCGTTGAAAACGGGGCCGCAGGAGCTTTCTTT. Amino acids: CSVENGAAGAFF.

The chain carries TRBV7-9 and TRBJ2-6, with D possibly being TRBD1 (5 bases). V lost 6 bases and J lost 0, with 15 bases in between. This CDR3 has 17 residues. CDR1 SEHNR and CDR2 FQNEAQ come from the germline V gene (reference sequence). CDR3 in amino acids: CASSITRAGSGANVLTF. The CDR3 DNA reads TGTGCCAGCAGTATAACCAGGGCCGGCTCTGGGGCCAACGTCCTGACTTTC.

V usage is TRBV7-2 and J usage is TRBJ1-5, with D possibly matching TRBD1 (6 bases). The CDR3 runs 13 residues. CDR1 is SGHTA, CDR2 FQGNSA, per germline. The V end lost 5 bases, the J end lost 5 bases, and 10 bases lay between the germline ends. CDR3 loop: CASSVQGYQPQHF. CDR3 sequence (DNA): TGTGCCAGCAGCGTCCAGGGGTATCAGCCCCAGCATTTT.

The chain recombines TRBV6-5 with TRBJ2-3; 13 bases align to TRBD2. The length of the CDR3 is 18 residues. Germline loops: CDR1 MNHEY, CDR2 SVGAGI. V lost 0 bases, J lost 3 bases, and 6 bases stayed unmatched. The CDR3 DNA sequence: TGTGCCAGCAGTTACTCGAGGACTAGCGGGAGTGTTACAGATACGCAGTATTTT. Protein: CASSYSRTSGSVTDTQYF.

The chain joins TRBV20-1 to TRBJ2-5, with D unclear. Trimming shortened V by 2 bases and J by 0 bases, and 1 base separated the two germline ends. The CDR3 sequence is 11 residues long. The germline gives CDR1 DFQATT, CDR2 SNEGSKA (reference sequence). CDR3 region: CSARYQETQYF. The CDR3 DNA sequence: TGCAGTGCTAGATACCAAGAGACCCAGTACTTC.

This chain uses TRBV7-3 with TRBJ2-5; D perhaps matches TRBD2 (6 bases). This CDR3 contains 14 residues. In germline, CDR1 is SGHTA, CDR2 FQGTGA. Trimming took 5 bases from V and 1 from J, leaving 11 bases between them. For the CDR3, the DNA is TGTGCCAGCAGCATTACCGGGGGCCAAGAGACCCAGTACTTC. This codes for CASSITGGQETQYF.

This chain connects TRBV30 to TRBJ1-5; 8 bases line up with TRBD1. Trimming cost V 7 bases and J 6 bases; bases outside gene matches: 8. The germline V gene encodes CDR1 GTSNPN and CDR2 SVGIG (reference sequence). This CDR3 has 13 amino acids. The CDR3 sequence is CASDTGGGQPQHF. CDR3 bases: TGTGCCTCTGACACAGGGGGTGGTCAGCCCCAGCATTTT. Full variable domain (remainder filled in from reference TRBV30 and TRBJ1-5): SQTIHQWPATLVQPVGSPLSLECTVEGTSNPNLYWYRQAAGRGLQLLFYSVGIGQISSEVPQNLSASRPQDRQFILSSKKLLLSDSGFYLCASDTGGGQPQHFGDGTRLSIL.

This clonotype turned up a few times. The chain carries TRBV5-4 and TRBJ2-3, with TRBD2 matching 7 bases. V was pared by 3 bases and J by 0 bases, with 1 base of the junction left unmatched. Germline V gives CDR1 SGHNT, CDR2 YYREEE (reference sequence). CDR3 length: 14 residues. The CDR3 DNA reads as TGTGCCAGCAGCTCTAGCGGAAGCACAGATACGCAGTATTTT. Translating it yields CASSSSGSTDTQYF.

The gene calls are TRBV3-1 and TRBJ1-2; 7 positions agree with TRBD1. The CDR3 spans 14 residues. Germline-derived CDR1 and CDR2 are LGHDT and YNNKEL (reference sequence). After removal of 4 bases from V and 7 bases from J, the junction contained 9 bases not matched to a gene. CDR3 sequence (DNA): TGTGCCAGCAGCCGAGGACAGGCCCTAAGTGGCTACACCTTC. Residues: CASSRGQALSGYTF.